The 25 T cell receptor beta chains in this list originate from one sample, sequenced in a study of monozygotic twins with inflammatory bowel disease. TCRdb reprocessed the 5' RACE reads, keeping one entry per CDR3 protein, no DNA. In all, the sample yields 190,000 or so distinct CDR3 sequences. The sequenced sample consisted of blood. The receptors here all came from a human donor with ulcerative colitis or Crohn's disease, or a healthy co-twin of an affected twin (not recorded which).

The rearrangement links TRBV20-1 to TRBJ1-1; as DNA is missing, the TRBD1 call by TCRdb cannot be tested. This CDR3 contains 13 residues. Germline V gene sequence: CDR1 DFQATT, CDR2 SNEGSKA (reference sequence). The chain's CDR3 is CSADGAIYTEAFF.

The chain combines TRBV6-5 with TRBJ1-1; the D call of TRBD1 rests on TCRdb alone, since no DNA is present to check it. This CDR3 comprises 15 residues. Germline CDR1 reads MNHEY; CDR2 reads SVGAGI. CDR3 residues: CASSYLDGHRSEAFF.

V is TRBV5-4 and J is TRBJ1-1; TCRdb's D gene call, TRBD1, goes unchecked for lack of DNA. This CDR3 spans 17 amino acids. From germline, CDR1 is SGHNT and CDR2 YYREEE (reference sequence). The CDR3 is CASSSTYLGHTNTEAFF.

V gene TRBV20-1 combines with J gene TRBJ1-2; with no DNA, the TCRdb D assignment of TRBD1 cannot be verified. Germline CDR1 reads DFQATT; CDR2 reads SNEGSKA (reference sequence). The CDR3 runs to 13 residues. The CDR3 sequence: CSASQGAGYGYTF.

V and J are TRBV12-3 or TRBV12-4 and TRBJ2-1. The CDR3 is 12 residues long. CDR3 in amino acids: CASRLHDNEQFF.

CDR3: CATSDTTGGVQPQHF. The rearrangement joins TRBV24-1 to TRBJ1-5; checking the TCRdb D call of TRBD1 is not possible without DNA. Per the germline V gene, CDR1 is KGHDR and CDR2 is SFDVKD. The CDR3 covers 15 residues.

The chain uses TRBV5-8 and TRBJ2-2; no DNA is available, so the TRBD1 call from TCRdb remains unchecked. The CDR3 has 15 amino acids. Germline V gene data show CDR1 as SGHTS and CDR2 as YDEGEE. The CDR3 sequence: CASSRGTTNTGELFF.

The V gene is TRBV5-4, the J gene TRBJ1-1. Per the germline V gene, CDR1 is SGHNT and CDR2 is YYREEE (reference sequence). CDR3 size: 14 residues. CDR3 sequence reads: CASSPRYENTEAFF. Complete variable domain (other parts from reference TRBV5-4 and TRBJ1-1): ETGVTQSPTHLIKTRGQQVTLRCSSQSGHNTVSWYQQALGQGPQFIFQYYREEENGRGNFPPRFSGLQFPNYSSELNVNALELDDSALYLCASSPRYENTEAFFGQGTRLTVV.

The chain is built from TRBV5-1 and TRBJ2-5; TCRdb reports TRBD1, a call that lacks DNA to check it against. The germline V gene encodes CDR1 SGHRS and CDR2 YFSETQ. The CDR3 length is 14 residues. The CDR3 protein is CASSPPKSGETQYF.

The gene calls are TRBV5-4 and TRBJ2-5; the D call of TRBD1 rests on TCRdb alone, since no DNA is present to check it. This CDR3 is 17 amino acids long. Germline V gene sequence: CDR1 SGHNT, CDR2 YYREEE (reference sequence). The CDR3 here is CASSSGQARRGGETQYF.

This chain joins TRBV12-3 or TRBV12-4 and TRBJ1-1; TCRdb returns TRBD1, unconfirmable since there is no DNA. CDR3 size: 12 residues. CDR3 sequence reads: CASSFGGTEAFF.

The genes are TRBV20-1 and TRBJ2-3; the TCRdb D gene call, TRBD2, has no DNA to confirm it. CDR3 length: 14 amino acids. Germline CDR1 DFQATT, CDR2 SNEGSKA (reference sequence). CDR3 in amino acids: CSAGSAASTDTQYF.

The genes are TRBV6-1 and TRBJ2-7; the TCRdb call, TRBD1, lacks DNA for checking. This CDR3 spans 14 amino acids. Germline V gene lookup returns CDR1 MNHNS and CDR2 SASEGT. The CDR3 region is CASRTGRSSYEQYF.

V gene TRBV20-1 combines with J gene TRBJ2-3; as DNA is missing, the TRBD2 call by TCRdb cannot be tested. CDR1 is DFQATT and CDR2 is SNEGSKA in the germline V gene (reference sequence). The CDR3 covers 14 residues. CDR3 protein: CSAWDSENTDTQYF.

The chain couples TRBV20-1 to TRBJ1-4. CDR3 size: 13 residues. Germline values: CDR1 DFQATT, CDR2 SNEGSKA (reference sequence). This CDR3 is CSASRTVNEKLFF.

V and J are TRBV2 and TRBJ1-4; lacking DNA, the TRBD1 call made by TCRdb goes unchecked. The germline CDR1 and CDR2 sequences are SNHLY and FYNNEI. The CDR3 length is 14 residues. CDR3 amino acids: CASTARGRDEKLFF.

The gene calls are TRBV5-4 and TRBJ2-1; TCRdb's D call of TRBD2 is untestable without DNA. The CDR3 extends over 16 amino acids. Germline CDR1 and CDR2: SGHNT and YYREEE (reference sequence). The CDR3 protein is CASSLPTPSPHNEQFF.

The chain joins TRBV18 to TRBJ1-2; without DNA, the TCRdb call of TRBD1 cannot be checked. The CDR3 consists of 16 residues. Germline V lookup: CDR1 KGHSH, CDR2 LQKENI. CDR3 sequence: CASSPPGQGGTYGYTF.

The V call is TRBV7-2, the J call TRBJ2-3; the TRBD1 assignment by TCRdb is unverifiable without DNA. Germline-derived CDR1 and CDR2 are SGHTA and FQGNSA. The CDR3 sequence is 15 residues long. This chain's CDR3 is CASSLRGGTPDTQYF.

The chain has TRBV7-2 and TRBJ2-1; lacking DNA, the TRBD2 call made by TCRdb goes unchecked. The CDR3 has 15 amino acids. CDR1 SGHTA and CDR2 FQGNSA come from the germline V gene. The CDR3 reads CASSLEQRGDNEQFF.

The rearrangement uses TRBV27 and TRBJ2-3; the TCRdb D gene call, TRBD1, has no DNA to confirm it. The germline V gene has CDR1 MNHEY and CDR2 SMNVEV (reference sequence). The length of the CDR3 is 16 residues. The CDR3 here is CASSQYADRNPDTQYF.

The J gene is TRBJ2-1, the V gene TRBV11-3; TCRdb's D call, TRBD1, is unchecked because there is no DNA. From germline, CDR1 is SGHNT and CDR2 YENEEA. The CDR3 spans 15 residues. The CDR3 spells CASSLGGQSYNEQFF. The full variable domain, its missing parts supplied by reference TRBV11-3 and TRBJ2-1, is EAGVVQSPRYKIIEKKQPVAFWCNPISGHNTLYWYLQNLGQGPELLIRYENEEAVDDSQLPKDRFSAERLKGVDSTLKIQPAELGDSAVYLCASSLGGQSYNEQFFGPGTRLTVL.

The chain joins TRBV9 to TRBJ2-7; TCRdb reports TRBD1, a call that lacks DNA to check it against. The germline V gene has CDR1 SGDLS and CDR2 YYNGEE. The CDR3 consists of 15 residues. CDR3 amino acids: CASSVFPGPNYEQYF.

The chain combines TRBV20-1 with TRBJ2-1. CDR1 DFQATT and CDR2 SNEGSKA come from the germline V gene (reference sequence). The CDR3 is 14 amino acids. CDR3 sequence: CSARTGSSYNEQFF.

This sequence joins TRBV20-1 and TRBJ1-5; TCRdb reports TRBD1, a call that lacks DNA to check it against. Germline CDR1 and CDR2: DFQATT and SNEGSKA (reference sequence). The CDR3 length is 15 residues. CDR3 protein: CSAREIGGMNQPQHF.